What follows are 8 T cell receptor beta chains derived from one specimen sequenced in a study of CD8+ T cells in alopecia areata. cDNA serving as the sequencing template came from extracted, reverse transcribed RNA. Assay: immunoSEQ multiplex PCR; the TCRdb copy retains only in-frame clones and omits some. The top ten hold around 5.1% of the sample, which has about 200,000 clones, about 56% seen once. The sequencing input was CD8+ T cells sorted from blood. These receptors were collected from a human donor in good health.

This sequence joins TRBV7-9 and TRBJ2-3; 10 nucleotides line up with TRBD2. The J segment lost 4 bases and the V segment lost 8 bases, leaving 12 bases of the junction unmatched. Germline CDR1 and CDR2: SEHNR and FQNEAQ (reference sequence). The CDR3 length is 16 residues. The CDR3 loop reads CASCTSVAGGSDTQYF. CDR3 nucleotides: TGTGCCAGCTGCACTTCCGTAGCGGGGGGATCAGATACGCAGTATTTT.

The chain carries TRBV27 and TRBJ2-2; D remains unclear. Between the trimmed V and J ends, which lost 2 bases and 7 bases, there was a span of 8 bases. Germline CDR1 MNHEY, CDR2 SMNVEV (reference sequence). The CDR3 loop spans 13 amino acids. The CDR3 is CASSLGWGGELFF. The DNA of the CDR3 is TGTGCCAGCAGTTTAGGTTGGGGCGGGGAGCTGTTTTTT.

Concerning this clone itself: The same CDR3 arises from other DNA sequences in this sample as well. DNA of the CDR3: TGCAGCGTTGAGGAAGGATCCTCCTACGAGCAGTACTTC. Translation: CSVEEGSSYEQYF. The chain carries TRBV29-1 and TRBJ2-7, with unresolved D. CDR1 and CDR2 from the germline V gene are SQVTM and ANQGSEA. V shed 3 bases and J shed 0 bases, with 9 bases lying between them. CDR3 size: 13 residues.

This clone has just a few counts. CDR3 sequence: CASSPLGTGGWNSYEQYF. The CDR3 bases are TGTGCCAGCAGCCCCCTCGGGACAGGGGGCTGGAATTCCTACGAGCAGTACTTC. This chain joins TRBV28 and TRBJ2-7; 12 bases match TRBD1. This CDR3 contains 18 residues. The germline V gene encodes CDR1 MDHEN and CDR2 SYDVKM. J gave up 1 base and V 6 bases, and 13 bases lay outside the gene matches.

This CDR3 reads CSVEAGTPYGEAQYF. The CDR3 DNA follows: TGCAGCGTTGAGGCCGGGACACCTTATGGGGAGGCCCAGTACTTC. V is TRBV29-1 and J is TRBJ2-5, with D perhaps assigned TRBD1 or TRBD2 (6 bases each). Germline values: CDR1 SQVTM, CDR2 ANQGSEA. Between the trimmed V and J ends, which lost 3 bases and 9 bases, there was a span of 23 bases. The CDR3 covers 15 residues.

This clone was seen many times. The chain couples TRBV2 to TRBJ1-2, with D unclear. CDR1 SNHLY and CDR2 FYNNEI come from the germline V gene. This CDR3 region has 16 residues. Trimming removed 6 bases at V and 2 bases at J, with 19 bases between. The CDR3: CASSSLGKISNYGYTF. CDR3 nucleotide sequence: TGTGCCAGCAGCTCGTTGGGGAAAATATCCAACTATGGCTACACCTTC.

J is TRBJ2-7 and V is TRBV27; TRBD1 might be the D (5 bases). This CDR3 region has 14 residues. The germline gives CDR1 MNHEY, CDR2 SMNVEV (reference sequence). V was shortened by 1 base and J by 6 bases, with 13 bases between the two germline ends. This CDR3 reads CASSLFFGRAEQYF. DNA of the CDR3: TGTGCCAGCAGTTTATTTTTTGGCAGGGCCGAGCAGTACTTC.

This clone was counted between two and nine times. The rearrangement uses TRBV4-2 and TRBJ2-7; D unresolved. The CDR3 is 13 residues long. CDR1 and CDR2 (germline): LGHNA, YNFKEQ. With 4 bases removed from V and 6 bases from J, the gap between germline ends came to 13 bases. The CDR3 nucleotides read TGTGCCAGCAGCCTTTCGGACCTATCCGAGCAGTACTTC. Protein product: CASSLSDLSEQYF.